The 23 T cell receptor beta chains presented below share a single source sample, sequenced in a study of tumor and adjacent non-tumor tissue in lung cancer. This sample's RNA came from whole unsorted tissue. A modified ARM-PCR protocol with three rounds of nested PCR amplified TCRbeta. TCRdb reprocessed the multiplex PCR reads via MiXCR and lists one record per CDR3 protein. This table has 220,000 or so distinct CDR3 sequences, around 71% appearing once. Sequencing was performed on lung tumor tissue. These receptor sequences come from a man aged 60 to 75 with non-small cell lung cancer.

Notes on this clonotype: The junction departs from the called germline gene at one end, perhaps through a read error. The chain joins TRBV18 to TRBJ1-1; tentatively, D is TRBD1 (5 bases). The V gene's germline CDR1 is KGHSH and CDR2 LQKENI. The CDR3 consists of 16 residues. In nucleotides, the CDR3 is TGTGCTAGCTCACCAGTGGCAGGGAGGTTTGACACTGAAGCTTTCTTT. It yields the protein CASSPVAGRFDTEAFF.

With regard to this clonotype: The conserved phenylalanine or tryptophan normally closing the CDR3 is absent here, so this likely arose from a read error. The CDR3 protein is CASSLSTGGGGETQYL. The CDR3 nucleotides read TGTGCCAGCAGTTTGTCTACAGGGGGTGGAGGAGAGACCCAGTACCTC. The chain combines TRBV11-2 with TRBJ2-5; 8 nucleotides align to TRBD1. This CDR3 region has 16 residues. Unmatched junction bases numbered 13, after V lost 6 bases and J lost 4 bases. Germline CDR1 SGHAT, CDR2 FQNNGV.

This clonotype was detected only a few times. A much larger clone differs from this one at a single base, so this may be a read error. This chain links TRBV5-4 with TRBJ2-1; 9 bases map to TRBD2. V dropped 6 bases and J dropped 8; count of bases not matched to a gene: 9. Germline assignment: CDR1 SGHNT and CDR2 YYREEE (reference sequence). CDR3 size: 14 residues. The chain's CDR3 is CASTGGLAWDEQFF. In DNA form, the CDR3 reads TGTGCCAGCACCGGAGGACTAGCGTGGGATGAGCAGTTCTTC.

In the case of this clonotype: Here the CDR3 omits its conserved ending phenylalanine or tryptophan, so a read error is the likely source. V and J are TRBV20-1 and TRBJ2-3; 8 bases map to TRBD1. CDR1 is DFQATT and CDR2 is SNEGSKA in the germline V gene (reference sequence). This CDR3 has 15 amino acids. The CDR3 is CRARLGQGGTDTQYL. Here the CDR3 DNA reads TGCCGTGCTAGACTAGGACAGGGCGGCACAGATACGCAGTATCTT.

To note about this clonotype: This may be a read error: a much more frequent sequence differs by one nucleotide. This chain links TRBV20-1 with TRBJ2-1; maybe TRBD2 (7 bases). Germline V gene lookup returns CDR1 DFQATT and CDR2 SNEGSKA (reference sequence). The length of the CDR3 is 16 residues. The CDR3 sequence is CSARVIAGATYNEQSF. The CDR3 coding sequence is TGCAGTGCTAGAGTCATCGCGGGGGCAACCTACAATGAGCAGTCCTTC.

This clonotype has a count of ten or more. The V gene is TRBV29-1, the J gene TRBJ2-2; 12 bases match TRBD2. Germline V gene sequence: CDR1 SQVTM, CDR2 ANQGSEA. Trimming at V came to 7 bases and at J to 1 base, leaving 4 bases not matched to a gene. The CDR3 extends over 15 amino acids. The CDR3 region is CSAKTSGGNTGELFF. The CDR3 nucleotides read TGCAGCGCCAAGACTAGCGGGGGGAACACCGGGGAGCTGTTTTTT.

Details on this clonotype: Likely a read error: the CDR3 ends without its conserved phenylalanine or tryptophan. The chain combines TRBV20-1 with TRBJ1-5, with a weak D call TRBD1 (6 bases). The V gene's germline CDR1 is DFQATT and CDR2 SNEGSKA (reference sequence). V was clipped by 6 bases and J by 5 bases, with 14 bases between them. This CDR3 region has 13 residues. This CDR3 is CSASPGADQPQHL. The DNA for the CDR3 is TGCAGTGCCAGTCCGGGGGCAGATCAGCCCCAGCATCTT.

A word on this clonotype: At one end the junction does not follow the germline gene, possibly because of a read error. V usage is TRBV12-3 or TRBV12-4 and J usage is TRBJ2-1; the match to TRBD2 covers 8 bases. The CDR3 length is 14 residues. The CDR3 nucleotides read TGCCCCAGCAGTTTATCCCCAGCGGGAGTAACCCAGTTCTTC. This translates into CPSSLSPAGVTQFF.

Of note for this clonotype: A much larger clone lies one base from this, so it may be a read error. The rearrangement links TRBV4-2 to TRBJ2-5; 9 nucleotides align to TRBD2. CDR3 length: 15 residues. Germline V gene data show CDR1 as LGHNA and CDR2 as YNFKEQ. The CDR3 here is CANSQASGVQETQYF. The CDR3 bases are TGTGCCAACAGCCAAGCTAGCGGGGTTCAAGAGACCCAGTACTTC.

In this sample, this clonotype turned up many times. The chain couples TRBV20-1 to TRBJ2-3; the D is unclear. Looked up from germline, CDR1 is DFQATT and CDR2 is SNEGSKA (reference sequence). CDR3 size: 15 residues. V was clipped by 0 bases and J by 1 base, with 11 bases between them. The CDR3 here is CSARDRLVGTDTQYF. CDR3 DNA: TGCAGTGCTAGAGATCGACTGGTAGGCACAGATACGCAGTATTTT.

On this clonotype itself: The junction differs from germline at one of its ends, possibly a read error. The genes are TRBV5-6 and TRBJ1-1, with a weak D call TRBD1 (6 bases). The CDR3 runs to 16 residues. The germline V gene has CDR1 SGHDT and CDR2 YYEEEE. In DNA form, the CDR3 reads TGTGCCACCAGCCTTATAGGGGGGGACATCCCTACTGAAGCTTTCTTT. Its translation is CATSLIGGDIPTEAFF.

The table lists this clonotype with a few counts. The gene calls are TRBV14 and TRBJ1-1; possibly TRBD1 for D (5 bases). V gave up 1 base and J gave up 4 bases, with 7 bases separating them. The CDR3 has 13 amino acids. Germline CDR1 is SGHDN and CDR2 is FVKESK. The CDR3: CASSQGQGTEAFF. The CDR3 DNA follows: TGTGCCAGCAGCCAAGGGCAGGGCACTGAAGCTTTCTTT. The complete variable domain, with remaining parts taken from reference TRBV14 and TRBJ1-1, reads EAGVTQFPSHSVIEKGQTVTLRCDPISGHDNLYWYRRVMGKEIKFLLHFVKESKQDESGMPNNRFLAERTGGTYSTLKVQPAELEDSGVYFCASSQGQGTEAFFGQGTRLTVV.

A note on this clonotype: At one end the junction does not follow the germline gene, possibly because of a read error. V and J are TRBV12-5 and TRBJ1-2; D is uncertain. The CDR3 contains 14 residues. Germline-derived CDR1 and CDR2 are LGHNT and FRNRAP. The CDR3 here is CASGSSTPYYGYTF. DNA of the CDR3: TGTGCTAGTGGTTCTTCAACACCCTACTATGGCTACACATTC.

A single count supports this clonotype. A much larger clone differs by one base, so this may be a read error. The V call is TRBV6-6, the J call TRBJ2-5; D is ambiguous. Germline V lookup: CDR1 MNHNY, CDR2 SVGAGI (reference sequence). Trimming cost V 7 bases and J 8 bases, with 11 bases left between them. The CDR3 is made up of 11 amino acids. The CDR3 sequence is CASTDRVTQYF. CDR3 nucleotide sequence: TGTGCCAGCACCGATAGGGTCACCCAGTACTTC.

This clonotype was found once. The chain employs TRBV28 and TRBJ1-4; 9 bases align to TRBD1. CDR3 size: 14 residues. Germline assignment: CDR1 MDHEN and CDR2 SYDVKM. Unmatched junction bases numbered 9, after V lost 5 bases and J lost 11 bases. This CDR3 reads CASSLDRGVEKLFF. The DNA for the CDR3 is TGTGCCAGCAGTCTCGACAGGGGGGTGGAGAAACTGTTTTTT.

In its sample, this clonotype was seen once. This may stem from a read error, because a much larger clone lies one nucleotide away. The genes are TRBV20-1 and TRBJ2-1; unclear D gene. The CDR3 consists of 18 residues. Germline lookup yields CDR1 DFQATT and CDR2 SNEGSKA (reference sequence). The V end lost 4 bases, the J end lost 6 bases, and 28 bases lay between the germline ends. Here the CDR3 DNA reads TGCAGTGCTATATCGGCGGAACCGGACCATCATGATCCCAATGAGCAGTTCTTC. It translates to CSAISAEPDHHDPNEQFF.

This clonotype occurred a few times. This sequence joins TRBV6-6 and TRBJ1-5; unclear D gene. V shed 4 bases and J shed 4 bases, with 17 bases lying between them. From germline, CDR1 is MNHNY and CDR2 SVGAGI (reference sequence). This CDR3 contains 16 residues. For the CDR3, the DNA is TGTGCCAGCAGTTCCGTAGGGCCCATGGGGAATCAGCCCCAGCATTTT. It is translated as CASSSVGPMGNQPQHF.

A word on this clonotype: The CDR3 does not close with the conserved phenylalanine or tryptophan, likely indicating a read error. The chain couples TRBV20-1 to TRBJ1-1, with D perhaps matching TRBD1 (5 bases). This CDR3 spans 16 amino acids. The V gene's germline CDR1 is DFQATT and CDR2 SNEGSKA (reference sequence). CDR3 amino acids: CSDRELAGIVNTEAFL. The DNA of the CDR3 is TGCAGTGATAGAGAATTGGCAGGGATAGTGAACACTGAAGCTTTCCTT.

Worth noting for this clonotype: One end of the junction fails to match germline, which may point to a read error. This chain links TRBV11-1 with TRBJ2-7; tentatively, D is TRBD1 (6 bases). CDR1 and CDR2 (germline): SGHAT, FQDESV (reference sequence). The CDR3 is 14 residues long. In DNA form, the CDR3 reads TGTGCCAGCTGCTTATCTGGACAGCTATACGAGCAGTACTTC. Translation: CASCLSGQLYEQYF.

This clonotype was seen repeatedly, ten times or more. This sequence joins TRBV4-2 and TRBJ2-6; 7 nucleotides match TRBD2. This CDR3 comprises 16 residues. Germline CDR1 LGHNA, CDR2 YNFKEQ. With V trimmed by 4 bases and J by 1 base, 4 bases remained unmatched. The CDR3 loop is CASSLGGISGANVLTF. The CDR3 bases are TGTGCCAGCAGCCTGGGGGGGATATCTGGGGCCAACGTCCTGACTTTC.

A note on this clonotype: A much larger clone differs by one base, so this may be a read error. The CDR3 loop reads CASSLSEYGYTF. CDR3 in DNA: TGCGCCAGCAGCTTAAGTGAATATGGCTACACCTTC. The chain is built from TRBV5-1 and TRBJ1-2; no reliable D call. This CDR3 has 12 amino acids. Between the trimmed V and J ends, which lost 2 bases and 5 bases, there was a span of 7 bases. CDR1 SGHRS and CDR2 YFSETQ come from the germline V gene.

This clonotype was observed a handful of times. This chain joins TRBV11-3 and TRBJ2-3; D may correspond to TRBD1 or TRBD2 (5 bases each). The germline gives CDR1 SGHNT, CDR2 YENEEA. This CDR3 spans 15 amino acids. Here the CDR3 DNA reads TGTCCCAACAGCCTGGGACGGATCGGCACAGATACGCAGTATTTT. This encodes CPNSLGRIGTDTQYF.

This chain uses TRBV20-1 with TRBJ1-2; D gene uncertain. The CDR3 length is 13 residues. In germline, CDR1 is DFQATT, CDR2 SNEGSKA (reference sequence). V dropped 0 bases and J dropped 4 bases, with 9 bases sitting between them. The CDR3 DNA is TGCAGTGCTAGAGAATGGAGCGGCTATGGCTACACCTTC. Translated, it gives CSAREWSGYGYTF.